One sample yielded the 29 T cell receptor beta chains listed below, sequenced in a study of blood T cells in healthy people across ages. Alongside a J-beta primer mix, a sample-barcoded 5' primer served in a second PCR lasting about 7 to 11 cycles. TCRdb passed the 5' RACE reads through MiXCR, listing each CDR3 protein once. Of approximately 730,000 distinct CDR3 sequences in the sample, 40% to 45% were seen once. Sequencing was carried out using blood. These receptors were collected from a woman aged 55-70 years in good health.

This clonotype was detected once. The J gene is TRBJ2-5, the V gene TRBV10-1; 8 bases fit TRBD2. The CDR3 has 14 amino acids. V shed 3 bases and J 11 bases; nucleotides not matched to a gene: 11. The germline CDR1 and CDR2 sequences are WNHNN and SYGVQD (reference sequence). CDR3 loop: CASSDQREKNEQYF. CDR3 nucleotides: TGCGCCAGCAGTGACCAGCGGGAGAAGAATGAGCAGTACTTC.

Details on this clonotype: One end of the junction varies from germline; a read error may be responsible. V usage is TRBV3-1 and J usage is TRBJ1-1, with D unclear. The CDR3 runs to 16 residues. Per germline, CDR1 LGHDT and CDR2 YNNKEL (reference sequence). CDR3 residues: CANSQHLPGMNTEAFF. The CDR3 nucleotides are TGTGCCAACAGCCAACATCTACCGGGGATGAACACTGAAGCTTTCTTT.

In regard to this clonotype: Compared with germline, one end of the junction differs, possibly owing to a read error. The V gene is TRBV7-2, the J gene TRBJ2-5; TRBD1 aligns across 8 bases. The length of the CDR3 is 14 residues. Germline V gene sequence: CDR1 SGHTA, CDR2 FQGNSA. CDR3 sequence: CASSHPTGGETLYF. The CDR3 nucleotides are TGTGCCAGCAGCCATCCTACAGGGGGAGAGACCCTGTACTTC.

The rearrangement uses TRBV7-9 and TRBJ2-5; possible D gene TRBD2, 7 bases. V gave up 5 bases and J gave up 5 bases, with 12 bases separating them. Looked up from germline, CDR1 is SEHNR and CDR2 is FQNEAQ (reference sequence). This CDR3 is built from 13 residues. CDR3 coding DNA: TGTGCCAGCAGCGTGGGGGGGGCGGAGACCCAGTACTTC. This gives the protein CASSVGGAETQYF.

The V gene is TRBV15, the J gene TRBJ2-5, with 10 bases fitting TRBD1. The end of the DNA aligns better with TRBJ2-7, so the J call may be wrong. Looked up from germline, CDR1 is LNHNV and CDR2 is YYDKDF (reference sequence). The CDR3 extends over 22 amino acids. DNA of the CDR3: TGTGCCACCAGCAGCCCCCTTCTGAAGGGGGGGACAGGGGTAGTCTCCCACTACGAGCAGTACTTC. This gives the protein CATSSPLLKGGTGVVSHYEQYF.

This clonotype was counted only a few times. V is TRBV12-5 and J is TRBJ2-7; the D is unclear. The CDR3 covers 15 residues. Germline CDR1 reads LGHNT; CDR2 reads FRNRAP. Trimming took 1 base from V and 3 from J, leaving 13 bases between them. The DNA for the CDR3 is TGTGCTAGTGGTTTGGGGGCCGGAGCCAGCTACGAGCAGTACTTC. Residues: CASGLGAGASYEQYF.

The genes are TRBV7-2 and TRBJ2-7, with 11 positions matching TRBD2. V was clipped by 5 bases and J by 0 bases; unmatched bases: 12. Germline CDR1 is SGHTA and CDR2 is FQGNSA. The CDR3 is 18 amino acids. The CDR3 region is CASSKYVAGGLSSYEQYF. The CDR3 region has the DNA TGTGCCAGCAGCAAATATGTAGCGGGAGGGCTTTCCTCCTACGAGCAGTACTTC.

This chain connects TRBV2 to TRBJ2-3; D gene ambiguous. The germline V gene has CDR1 SNHLY and CDR2 FYNNEI. V shed 8 bases and J shed 2 bases, with 14 bases lying between them. The CDR3 is 14 amino acids. The CDR3 bases are TGTGCCAGCGTCGAACCGCCGGACACAGATACGCAGTATTTT. It is translated as CASVEPPDTDTQYF.

This clonotype is a singleton in its sample. CDR3: CASSARGHQETQYF. CDR3 bases: TGTGCCAGCAGCGCCCGCGGCCACCAAGAGACCCAGTACTTC. This rearrangement joins TRBV9 to TRBJ2-5; D ambiguous. V was cut by 3 bases and J by 0 bases, with 9 bases left in between. Per the germline V gene, CDR1 is SGDLS and CDR2 is YYNGEE. The CDR3 loop spans 14 amino acids.

This chain uses TRBV14 with TRBJ2-7; D is unclear. CDR1 SGHDN and CDR2 FVKESK come from the germline V gene. The CDR3 consists of 14 residues. V dropped 6 bases and J dropped 2 bases, with 14 bases sitting between them. CDR3 sequence reads: CASSLGLPPYEQYF. For the CDR3, the DNA is TGTGCCAGCAGTCTAGGATTACCCCCCTACGAGCAGTACTTC.

The chain combines TRBV30 with TRBJ2-7; no clear D. Trimming removed 0 bases from V and 5 bases from J, with 11 bases in between. Germline V gene sequence: CDR1 GTSNPN, CDR2 SVGIG (reference sequence). CDR3 length: 13 amino acids. CDR3 sequence reads: CAWSVDLRDEQYF. CDR3 coding DNA: TGTGCCTGGAGTGTAGATCTTCGGGACGAGCAGTACTTC.

In its sample, this clonotype was seen many times. The chain has TRBV30 and TRBJ2-6; the match to TRBD1 covers 7 bases. The junction had 6 bases not matched to a gene; V was cut back by 8 bases and J by 2 bases. CDR3 size: 14 residues. The germline CDR1 and CDR2 sequences are GTSNPN and SVGIG (reference sequence). The CDR3 reads CARKGAAGANVLTF. The DNA for the CDR3 is TGTGCCCGTAAGGGGGCGGCTGGGGCCAACGTCCTGACTTTC.

This clonotype appeared a few times. The chain has TRBV7-9 and TRBJ2-3; D is uncertain. Trimming stripped 1 base from V and 0 bases from J, with 11 bases between. The germline V gene encodes CDR1 SEHNR and CDR2 FQNEAQ (reference sequence). The length of the CDR3 is 16 residues. CDR3 in amino acids: CASSLGGHGSTDTQYF. The CDR3, as DNA: TGTGCCAGCAGCTTAGGGGGTCACGGAAGCACAGATACGCAGTATTTT.

V is TRBV12-3 or TRBV12-4 and J is TRBJ2-5; 8 nucleotides line up with TRBD1. The DNA matches TRBJ2-7 better at its end, which makes the J call doubtful. CDR3 length: 15 amino acids. The CDR3, as DNA: TGTGCCAGCAGTGGAGACAGGGGAAGCTCCTACGAGCAGTACTTC. Translating it yields CASSGDRGSSYEQYF.

The rearrangement uses TRBV28 and TRBJ1-2; TRBD1 matches 8 bases. The CDR3 contains 14 residues. The junction had 10 bases not matched to a gene; V was cut back by 6 bases and J by 7 bases. Looked up from germline, CDR1 is MDHEN and CDR2 is SYDVKM. CDR3 amino acids: CASSTSGGLAGYTF. As DNA, the CDR3 is TGTGCCAGCAGCACATCAGGGGGCTTGGCTGGCTACACCTTC.

The chain carries TRBV6-2 or TRBV6-3 and TRBJ2-1, with TRBD1 as a possible D gene (6 bases). This CDR3 is 18 amino acids long. V lost 0 bases and J 0 bases, leaving 15 bases between the germline ends. Germline CDR1 and CDR2: MNHEY and SVGEGT. This chain's CDR3 is CASSYSTDQGSSYNEQFF. In DNA form, the CDR3 reads TGTGCCAGCAGTTACTCGACTGATCAGGGGAGCTCCTACAATGAGCAGTTCTTC.

This chain uses TRBV4-2 with TRBJ2-1; TRBD2 agrees at 12 bases. Germline V lookup: CDR1 LGHNA, CDR2 YNFKEQ. Trimming removed 4 bases from V and 12 bases from J; junction bases left unmatched: 16. This CDR3 has 17 amino acids. The CDR3 DNA is TGTGCCAGCAGCCGACGGGGGTCTAGCGGGAGGGCGGAGAGGCAGTTCTTC. Translated, it gives CASSRRGSSGRAERQFF.

Many counts were recorded for this clonotype. This chain links TRBV7-9 with TRBJ2-1, with TRBD2 matching over 10 bases. The trim removed 4 bases at V and 6 bases at J, leaving 6 bases unmatched. Germline V CDR1 and CDR2: SEHNR, FQNEAQ (reference sequence). The CDR3 contains 15 residues. In DNA form, the CDR3 reads TGTGCCAGCAGCTCTTTAGCGGGGGGCCGCAATGAGCAGTTCTTC. Protein product: CASSSLAGGRNEQFF.

This clonotype was seen repeatedly, ten times or more. The J gene is TRBJ2-5, the V gene TRBV29-1, with D possibly being TRBD1 (6 bases). The CDR3 runs to 13 residues. Germline loops: CDR1 SQVTM, CDR2 ANQGSEA. The V end was cut by 1 base, the J end by 5 bases, with 11 bases between. The CDR3 region has the DNA TGCAGCGTTGAAGTAGGGGGTTTGGAGACCCAGTACTTC. This codes for CSVEVGGLETQYF.

The chain links TRBV7-2 to TRBJ2-6; D uncertain. CDR3 length: 12 residues. Trimming removed 8 bases from V and 4 bases from J, with 6 bases in between. CDR1 is SGHTA, CDR2 FQGNSA, per germline. DNA for the CDR3: TGTGCCAGCCTTGCCGGGGCCAACGTCCTGACTTTC. Translation: CASLAGANVLTF.

The chain uses TRBV28 and TRBJ1-5; tentatively, D is TRBD1 (6 bases). From germline, CDR1 is MDHEN and CDR2 SYDVKM. V lost 6 bases and J lost 1, with 13 bases in between. The CDR3 loop spans 15 amino acids. CDR3 sequence: CASSEGTTSNQPQHF. CDR3 bases: TGTGCCAGCAGCGAGGGGACAACAAGCAATCAGCCCCAGCATTTT.

The chain combines TRBV7-2 with TRBJ2-1; 7 bases are shared with TRBD2. V shed 5 bases, J shed 10 bases, and the junction held 20 bases outside the gene matches. The CDR3 spans 17 residues. The germline CDR1 and CDR2 sequences are SGHTA and FQGNSA. Written as DNA, the CDR3 is TGTGCCAGCAGCCCCCGCTCAGGCGCGGGGGTAACCTACGAGCAGTTCTTC. Residues: CASSPRSGAGVTYEQFF. The complete variable domain, with remaining parts taken from reference TRBV7-2 and TRBJ2-1, reads GAGVSQSPSNKVTEKGKDVELRCDPISGHTALYWYRQSLGQGLEFLIYFQGNSAPDKSGLPSDRFSAERTGGSVSTLTIQRTQQEDSAVYLCASSPRSGAGVTYEQFFGPGTRLTVL.

This clonotype has more than one count but fewer than ten. The chain is built from TRBV19 and TRBJ2-7; the match to TRBD2 covers 11 bases. This CDR3 contains 15 residues. Trimming took 6 bases from V and 3 from J; bases not matched to a gene: 7. Germline values: CDR1 LNHDA, CDR2 SQIVND (reference sequence). CDR3 region: CASSTSGGRFYEQYF. The CDR3 coding sequence is TGTGCCAGTAGCACTAGCGGGGGTCGGTTCTACGAGCAGTACTTC. Full variable domain (missing parts from reference TRBV19 and TRBJ2-7): DGGITQSPKYLFRKEGQNVTLSCEQNLNHDAMYWYRQDPGQGLRLIYYSQIVNDFQKGDIAEGYSVSREKKESFPLTVTSAQKNPTAFYLCASSTSGGRFYEQYFGPGTRLTVT.

This clonotype was seen ten or more times. V and J are TRBV7-2 and TRBJ2-4; D is possibly TRBD2 (6 bases). Germline loops: CDR1 SGHTA, CDR2 FQGNSA. The CDR3 consists of 14 residues. Trimming pared 5 bases from V and 7 bases from J, leaving 15 bases between. The CDR3, as DNA: TGTGCCAGCAGCCAGCGGCTAGCGAGGAACATTCAGTACTTC. Protein sequence: CASSQRLARNIQYF.

The rearrangement uses TRBV7-3 and TRBJ1-5; D is possibly TRBD1 (5 bases). This CDR3 comprises 16 residues. V lost 3 bases and J lost 0, with 12 bases in between. The germline V gene encodes CDR1 SGHTA and CDR2 FQGTGA. The CDR3 coding sequence is TGTGCCAGCAGCTTTTCAGACAGAAATAGCAATCAGCCCCAGCATTTT. The encoded protein is CASSFSDRNSNQPQHF.

The V and J genes are TRBV6-1 and TRBJ2-7, with D tentatively TRBD1 (6 bases). The CDR3 extends over 14 amino acids. The V gene's germline CDR1 is MNHNS and CDR2 SASEGT. Trimming removed 5 bases from V and 1 base from J, with 12 bases in between. CDR3 nucleotide sequence: TGTGCCAGCAGTACAGGGCGCGGGTCCTACGAGCAGTACTTC. This gives the protein CASSTGRGSYEQYF.

The rearrangement uses TRBV6-1 and TRBJ2-1; TRBD1 matches at 10 bases. Trimming cost V 9 bases and J 4 bases; bases outside gene matches: 12. The CDR3 covers 16 residues. Looked up from germline, CDR1 is MNHNS and CDR2 is SASEGT. The CDR3, as DNA: TGTGCCAGTGACAGGGGGCACTACGAGCAGTACAATGAGCAGTTCTTC. Encoded protein: CASDRGHYEQYNEQFF.

The table lists this clonotype with a few counts. The chain carries TRBV2 and TRBJ2-3, with 7 positions matching TRBD1. The CDR3 runs to 15 residues. V was clipped by 5 bases and J by 4 bases; unmatched bases: 9. Germline V gives CDR1 SNHLY, CDR2 FYNNEI. This CDR3 reads CASSLTGKESDTQYF. The DNA of the CDR3 is TGTGCCAGCAGTCTGACAGGGAAGGAGTCAGATACGCAGTATTTT.

The chain joins TRBV20-1 to TRBJ2-1; no reliable D call. Germline values: CDR1 DFQATT, CDR2 SNEGSKA (reference sequence). The germline V and J ends were trimmed by 5 bases and 8 bases, with 19 bases remaining between them. There are 14 residues in the CDR3. In DNA, the CDR3 is TGCAGTGCTCGTAACTGGCGAGAAGGCGATGAGCAGTTCTTC. Amino acids: CSARNWREGDEQFF.